This TCR beta chain derives from a study of blood T cell repertoires in COVID-19. Across the whole study: Researchers got acute and convalescent COVID-19 samples from the United States, Italy and Spain. T cells, B-cell-depleted T cells, or PBMCs provided the cDNA or gDNA that served as material.

In its sample, this clone was seen a few times. Original data processing: Reference gene primer amplification yielded estimated nucleated cell counts. Profiling relied on immunoSEQ multiplex PCR, and the TCRdb table lists in-frame clones only, not all of them. The V and J calls and the clone size are those of that table, but D and trimming were determined from the DNA. The sample has approximately 210,000 clones; just over 85% are singletons. Sequencing was performed on peripheral blood. The receptor was isolated from a man between 18 and 35 years old with active or convalescent COVID-19.

CDR3 sequence (DNA): TGTGCCTGGAGTTATAGCGGGAGGGCCGGGTACGAGCAGTACTTC. It specifies CAWSYSGRAGYEQYF. The chain joins TRBV30 to TRBJ2-7, with 11 bases fitting TRBD2. This CDR3 has 15 amino acids. V shed 2 bases and J 4 bases; nucleotides not matched to a gene: 7. Germline assignment: CDR1 GTSNPN and CDR2 SVGIG (reference sequence).